The T cell receptor beta chain under discussion was sequenced for a study of OX40 agonist ivuxolimab in advanced cancers. Clones were sequenced by immunoSEQ multiplex PCR, and TCRdb holds only the in-frame ones, with some missing. Here the sample spans 100,000 or so clones, more than 85% being singletons. V lost 10 bases to trimming and J lost 0 bases, with 15 bases between them. CDR1 ENHRY and CDR2 SYGVKD come from the germline V gene. This CDR3 comprises 14 residues. Sequencing used CD4+ or CD8+ T cells sorted from blood, obtained in a trial of the OX40 agonist ivuxolimab. The origin of this receptor is an adult with an advanced solid tumor such as melanoma, head and neck, liver or kidney cancer. The J gene is TRBJ1-1, the V gene TRBV10-3, with TRBD1 as a possible D gene (6 bases). This CDR3 is CATMADSLNTEAFF. The CDR3 DNA reads TGTGCCACGATGGCGGACAGCCTGAACACTGAAGCTTTCTTT.